Presented here are 27 T cell receptor beta chains from one specimen sequenced in a study of cytomegalovirus exposure and HLA in healthy donors. PCR employed 60 Vbeta and 13 Jbeta primers. The data were produced by immunoSEQ multiplex PCR, yet TCRdb's version contains in-frame clones alone and is incomplete. Here the sample spans approximately 130,000 clones, around 75% being singletons. Sequencing was done on a sample of PBMCs. The receptors here all came from a woman in her thirties or forties in good health and CMV-seropositive.

This chain links TRBV6-6 with TRBJ1-1, with D possibly being TRBD1 (5 bases). V lost 2 bases to trimming and J lost 6 bases, with 10 bases between them. This CDR3 is built from 13 residues. Germline CDR1 MNHNY, CDR2 SVGAGI (reference sequence). This CDR3 is CASSYGGLAEAFF. For the CDR3, the DNA is TGTGCCAGCAGTTACGGGGGACTCGCTGAAGCTTTCTTT.

The rearrangement links TRBV7-3 to TRBJ2-7; possibly TRBD2 for D (6 bases). Germline loops: CDR1 SGHTA, CDR2 FQGTGA. Trimming took 2 bases from V and 3 from J, leaving 14 bases between them. The CDR3 extends over 15 amino acids. The CDR3: CASSLVAGTSYEQYF. The CDR3 nucleotides are TGTGCCAGCAGCTTAGTGGCGGGAACTAGCTACGAGCAGTACTTC.

CDR3 region: CASSGGDNQPQHF. The CDR3 nucleotides read TGTGCCAGCAGCGGGGGGGATAATCAGCCCCAGCATTTT. V and J are TRBV7-9 and TRBJ1-5; tentative D call: TRBD1 (5 bases). The germline V gene encodes CDR1 SEHNR and CDR2 FQNEAQ (reference sequence). V lost 5 bases, J lost 4 bases, and 9 bases lay in between. The CDR3 spans 13 residues.

The rearrangement links TRBV2 to TRBJ1-1; possible D gene TRBD1, 5 bases. The length of the CDR3 is 14 residues. The V and J ends lost 4 bases and 1 base respectively, with 10 bases between them. Germline CDR1 reads SNHLY; CDR2 reads FYNNEI. The CDR3 is CASSVQGRNTEAFF. For the CDR3, the DNA is TGTGCCAGCAGTGTTCAGGGCCGGAACACTGAAGCTTTCTTT.

As concerns this clone: An end of the junction does not agree with germline; a read error may underlie this. The rearrangement joins TRBV7-9 to TRBJ1-2; D not certain. Germline V gives CDR1 SEHNR, CDR2 FQNEAQ (reference sequence). This CDR3 has 12 amino acids. The CDR3 region has the DNA TGTTCCAGCAGCCAAGGAACGGGTGGCTACACCTTC. Protein: CSSSQGTGGYTF. Full variable domain (rest looked up from reference TRBV7-9 and TRBJ1-2): DTGVSQNPRHKITKRGQNVTFRCDPISEHNRLYWYRQTLGQGPEFLTYFQNEAQLEKSRLLSDRFSAERPKGSFSTLEIQRTEQGDSAMYLCSSSQGTGGYTFGSGTRLTVV.

CDR3: CASSLSPTAGGYTF. The CDR3 DNA reads as TGTGCCAGCAGCTTATCCCCGACGGCGGGTGGCTACACCTTC. The chain is built from TRBV7-2 and TRBJ1-2; no clear D. Germline V lookup: CDR1 SGHTA, CDR2 FQGNSA. Trimming removed 2 bases at V and 7 bases at J, with 14 bases between. The CDR3 has 14 residues.

The chain couples TRBV30 to TRBJ2-7, with a weak D call TRBD2 (6 bases). CDR3 size: 14 residues. The V end lost 0 bases, the J end lost 0 bases, and 9 bases lay between the germline ends. Looked up from germline, CDR1 is GTSNPN and CDR2 is SVGIG (reference sequence). The DNA for the CDR3 is TGTGCCTGGAGTGTAGGGAGGATCTCCTACGAGCAGTACTTC. As protein: CAWSVGRISYEQYF.

V is TRBV2 and J is TRBJ1-1; weak D call: TRBD1 (5 bases). Germline V gene sequence: CDR1 SNHLY, CDR2 FYNNEI. The V gene lost 3 bases and the J gene lost 3 bases, with 11 bases spanning the gap. This CDR3 is 14 amino acids long. DNA of the CDR3: TGTGCCAGCAGTGAGCTAGGGGACTACACTGAAGCTTTCTTT. Translated, it gives CASSELGDYTEAFF.

This CDR3 reads CASSFPERGALRGTDTQYF. The CDR3 DNA reads TGTGCCAGCAGCTTCCCTGAGCGGGGGGCACTCAGGGGCACAGATACGCAGTATTTT. The J gene is TRBJ2-3, the V gene TRBV7-6; 9 bases are a match to TRBD2. V dropped 3 bases and J dropped 1; count of bases not matched to a gene: 14. The V gene's germline CDR1 is SGHVS and CDR2 FNYEAQ. This CDR3 spans 19 amino acids.

The V and J genes are TRBV5-1 and TRBJ1-2; 8 nucleotides match TRBD1. From germline, CDR1 is SGHRS and CDR2 YFSETQ. The V segment lost 4 bases and the J segment 0 bases; nucleotides outside the gene matches: 2. This CDR3 has 14 amino acids. The CDR3 sequence: CASSPDRANYGYTF. The CDR3 DNA sequence: TGCGCCAGCAGCCCGGACAGGGCTAACTATGGCTACACCTTC. The whole variable domain, filled in from reference TRBV5-1 and TRBJ1-2, reads KAGVTQTPRYLIKTRGQQVTLSCSPISGHRSVSWYQQTPGQGLQFLFEYFSETQRNKGNFPGRFSGRQFSNSRSEMNVSTLELGDSALYLCASSPDRANYGYTFGSGTRLTVV.

This rearrangement joins TRBV25-1 to TRBJ1-2; a weak D match, TRBD1 (5 bases). V lost 4 bases and J lost 0, with 21 bases in between. Looked up from germline, CDR1 is MGHDK and CDR2 is SYGVNS. The CDR3 runs 18 residues. The CDR3 nucleotides read TGTGCCAGCAGTGCTCATCTCCTAGAGCAGGGCGCTAACTATGGCTACACCTTC. This gives the protein CASSAHLLEQGANYGYTF.

The chain uses TRBV7-6 and TRBJ1-6, with a weak D call TRBD1 (5 bases). The germline V gene encodes CDR1 SGHVS and CDR2 FNYEAQ. The CDR3 length is 14 residues. V was shortened by 1 base and J by 8 bases, with 9 bases between the two germline ends. The CDR3 nucleotides read TGTGCCAGCAGCTTAGTTCAGGGCGATTCACCCCTCCACTTT. The encoded protein is CASSLVQGDSPLHF.

This clone occurred a few times. This rearrangement joins TRBV7-8 to TRBJ1-1; D perhaps matches TRBD1 (6 bases). The CDR3 loop spans 13 amino acids. Trimming stripped 5 bases from V and 4 bases from J, with 11 bases between. The germline CDR1 and CDR2 sequences are SGHVS and FQNEAQ. This CDR3 is CASSNLQGTEAFF. Here the CDR3 DNA reads TGTGCCAGCAGCAACCTACAGGGCACTGAAGCTTTCTTT.

The CDR3 is CASSDRLAGDLEQYF. The CDR3 region has the DNA TGTGCCAGCAGTGATCGACTAGCGGGAGATCTTGAGCAGTACTTC. The chain links TRBV25-1 to TRBJ2-7, with 12 bases lining up with TRBD2. V lost 3 bases to trimming and J lost 7 bases; unmatched junction nucleotides: 7. The CDR3 spans 15 residues. Germline CDR1 reads MGHDK; CDR2 reads SYGVNS.

The chain carries TRBV4-3 and TRBJ2-1; 9 bases align to TRBD2. The junction had 9 bases not matched to a gene; V was cut back by 1 base and J by 5 bases. Germline V gene sequence: CDR1 LGHNA, CDR2 YSLEER. CDR3 length: 17 residues. CDR3: CASSQVWGASGNNEQFF. The CDR3 DNA is TGCGCCAGCAGCCAAGTATGGGGGGCTAGCGGGAACAATGAGCAGTTCTTC.

The V and J genes are TRBV7-9 and TRBJ1-4; weak D call: TRBD1 (5 bases). The V and J ends lost 1 base and 7 bases respectively, with 10 bases between them. The CDR3 contains 14 residues. Per germline, CDR1 SEHNR and CDR2 FQNEAQ (reference sequence). The CDR3 DNA reads TGTGCCAGCAGCTTAGGGGGCGCAGGTGAAAAACTGTTTTTT. It translates to CASSLGGAGEKLFF.

The chain carries TRBV6-5 and TRBJ2-1; 12 positions match TRBD2. Germline V gives CDR1 MNHEY, CDR2 SVGAGI. CDR3 length: 15 amino acids. Unmatched junction bases numbered 6, after V lost 5 bases and J lost 7 bases. CDR3 amino acids: CASSPGLAGRNEQFF. Written as DNA, the CDR3 is TGTGCCAGCAGTCCGGGACTAGCGGGTCGTAATGAGCAGTTCTTC.

The V and J genes are TRBV11-2 and TRBJ2-1; D is perhaps TRBD2 (6 bases). The CDR3 has 13 amino acids. The ends were cut back, 0 bases at V and 8 bases at J, with 8 bases in the middle. The germline V gene encodes CDR1 SGHAT and CDR2 FQNNGV. The CDR3 is CASSLDPGDEQFF. The CDR3 DNA reads as TGTGCCAGCAGCTTAGATCCGGGGGATGAGCAGTTCTTC.

The chain has TRBV27 and TRBJ2-3; 10 bases map to TRBD1. The ends lost 5 bases at V and 5 bases at J; junction bases unmatched: 4. The V gene's germline CDR1 is MNHEY and CDR2 SMNVEV (reference sequence). The CDR3 is 14 residues long. The CDR3 here is CASSPGTGEDTQYF. Here the CDR3 DNA reads TGTGCCAGCAGTCCCGGGACAGGGGAAGATACGCAGTATTTT.

This clone occurred once. V is TRBV18 and J is TRBJ2-7, with 8 bases matching TRBD1. Trimming cost V 4 bases and J 1 base; bases outside gene matches: 9. The CDR3 length is 16 residues. The germline V gene has CDR1 KGHSH and CDR2 LQKENI. The DNA of the CDR3 is TGTGCCAGCTCACGACTAGGACAGGGCTCGTCCTACGAGCAGTACTTC. Residues: CASSRLGQGSSYEQYF.

The rearrangement links TRBV23-1 to TRBJ2-3, with 8 bases lining up with TRBD1. TRBV23-1 is assigned to the ORF class and has an uncertain function. There are 17 residues in the CDR3. Trimming removed 0 bases from V and 4 bases from J; junction bases left unmatched: 9. The CDR3 sequence is CASSQSRQGQRADTQYF. The CDR3 bases are TGCGCCAGCAGTCAATCGAGACAGGGGCAAAGGGCAGATACGCAGTATTTT.

This chain links TRBV2 with TRBJ1-2; weak D call: TRBD1 (5 bases). The CDR3 totals 13 residues. V gave up 5 bases and J gave up 3 bases, with 10 bases separating them. The germline V gene has CDR1 SNHLY and CDR2 FYNNEI. The chain's CDR3 is CASSPRGDYGYTF. CDR3 bases: TGTGCCAGCAGTCCAAGGGGTGACTATGGCTACACCTTC.

This clone was detected only once. The genes are TRBV12-5 and TRBJ2-1; D remains ambiguous. CDR1 and CDR2 from the germline V gene are LGHNT and FRNRAP. The CDR3 is made up of 9 amino acids. Here the CDR3 DNA reads TGTCCGGTGGGCGATGAGCAGTTCTTC. Translation: CPVGDEQFF. Full variable domain (remainder filled in from reference TRBV12-5 and TRBJ2-1): DARVTQTPRHKVTEMGQEVTMRCQPILGHNTVFWYRQTMMQGLELLAYFRNRAPLDDSGMPKDRFSAEMPDATLATLKIQPSEPRDSAVYFCPVGDEQFFGPGTRLTVL.

J is TRBJ2-5 and V is TRBV30, with 7 bases matching TRBD2. The V gene end was trimmed by 1 base and the J gene end by 5 bases; junction bases not matched to a gene: 4. Per the germline V gene, CDR1 is GTSNPN and CDR2 is SVGIG (reference sequence). CDR3 length: 13 amino acids. The CDR3 is CAWSAGGGETQYF. As DNA, the CDR3 is TGTGCCTGGAGTGCGGGGGGAGGGGAGACCCAGTACTTC.

This CDR3 reads CASSPPGEAFF. The DNA for the CDR3 is TGTGCCAGCAGTCCCCCCGGGGAAGCTTTCTTT. The chain carries TRBV28 and TRBJ1-1, with D hard to call. CDR1 is MDHEN, CDR2 SYDVKM, per germline. V dropped 5 bases and J dropped 8 bases, with 9 bases sitting between them. The CDR3 is made up of 11 amino acids.

There are a few counts of this clone. The chain couples TRBV5-4 to TRBJ1-3; 11 bases map to TRBD1. Germline V lookup: CDR1 SGHNT, CDR2 YYREEE (reference sequence). The CDR3 extends over 16 amino acids. Trimming took 4 bases from V and 1 from J; bases not matched to a gene: 4. The CDR3 DNA follows: TGTGCCAGCAGCCCGGGGACAGGGGGTTCTGGAAACACCATATATTTT. This sequence encodes CASSPGTGGSGNTIYF.

V usage is TRBV30 and J usage is TRBJ1-1; 9 nucleotides agree with TRBD1. CDR1 is GTSNPN, CDR2 SVGIG, per germline (reference sequence). The CDR3 runs 15 residues. Germline trimming cut 3 bases from V and 4 bases from J; bases unmatched to any gene: 9. This chain's CDR3 is CAWSPWDRESTEAFF. Written as DNA, the CDR3 is TGTGCCTGGAGCCCCTGGGACAGGGAGAGCACTGAAGCTTTCTTT. The full variable domain, with the rest looked up from reference TRBV30 and TRBJ1-1, is SQTIHQWPATLVQPVGSPLSLECTVEGTSNPNLYWYRQAAGRGLQLLFYSVGIGQISSEVPQNLSASRPQDRQFILSSKKLLLSDSGFYLCAWSPWDRESTEAFFGQGTRLTVV.